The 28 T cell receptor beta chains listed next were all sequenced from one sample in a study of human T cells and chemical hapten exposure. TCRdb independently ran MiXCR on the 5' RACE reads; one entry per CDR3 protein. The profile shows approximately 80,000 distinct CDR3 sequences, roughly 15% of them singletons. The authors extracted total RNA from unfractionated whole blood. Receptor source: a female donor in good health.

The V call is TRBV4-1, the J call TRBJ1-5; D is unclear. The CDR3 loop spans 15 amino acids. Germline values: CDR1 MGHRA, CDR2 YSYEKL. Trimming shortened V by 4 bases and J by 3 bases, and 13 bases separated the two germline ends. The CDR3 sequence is CASSPPGVDNQPQHF. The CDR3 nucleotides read TGCGCCAGCAGCCCGCCCGGGGTGGACAATCAGCCCCAGCATTTT.

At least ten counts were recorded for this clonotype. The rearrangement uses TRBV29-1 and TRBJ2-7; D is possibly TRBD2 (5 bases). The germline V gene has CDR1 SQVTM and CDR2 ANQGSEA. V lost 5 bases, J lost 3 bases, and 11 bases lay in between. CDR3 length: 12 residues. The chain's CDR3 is CSVSRGNYEQYF. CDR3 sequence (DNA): TGCAGCGTTTCCCGAGGGAACTACGAGCAGTACTTC.

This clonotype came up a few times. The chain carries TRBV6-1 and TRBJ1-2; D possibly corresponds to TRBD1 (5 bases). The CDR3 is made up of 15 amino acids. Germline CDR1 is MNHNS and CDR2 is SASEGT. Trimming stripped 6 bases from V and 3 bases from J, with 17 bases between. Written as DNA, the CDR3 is TGTGCCAGCAGGGGGGGGATTCAGGAAGACTATGGCTACACCTTC. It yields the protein CASRGGIQEDYGYTF.

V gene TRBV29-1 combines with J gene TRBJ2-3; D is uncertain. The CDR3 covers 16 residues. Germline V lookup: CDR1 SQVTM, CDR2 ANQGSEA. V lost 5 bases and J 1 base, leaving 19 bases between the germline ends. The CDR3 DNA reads TGCAGCGTTCAACGCGTCGACTGGCAAGGCACAGATACGCAGTATTTT. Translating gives CSVQRVDWQGTDTQYF.

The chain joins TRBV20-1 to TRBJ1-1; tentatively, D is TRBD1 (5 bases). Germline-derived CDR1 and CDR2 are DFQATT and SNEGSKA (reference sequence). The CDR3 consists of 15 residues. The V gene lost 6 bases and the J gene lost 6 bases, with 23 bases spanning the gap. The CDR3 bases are TGCAGTGCCGGGCGGAGGGGCAGGGACGTCGCTGAAGCTTTCTTT. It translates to CSAGRRGRDVAEAFF.

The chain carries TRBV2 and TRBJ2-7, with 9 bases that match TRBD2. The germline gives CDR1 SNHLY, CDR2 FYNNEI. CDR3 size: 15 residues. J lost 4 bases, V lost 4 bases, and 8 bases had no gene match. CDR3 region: CASSGLSGGRYEQYF. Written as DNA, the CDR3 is TGTGCCAGCAGTGGACTTAGCGGGGGCCGGTACGAGCAGTACTTC.

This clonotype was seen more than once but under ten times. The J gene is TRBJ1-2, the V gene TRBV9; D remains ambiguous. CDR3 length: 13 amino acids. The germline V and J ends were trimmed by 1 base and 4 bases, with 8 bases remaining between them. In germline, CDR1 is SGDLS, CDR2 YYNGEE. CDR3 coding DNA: TGTGCCAGCAGCGTATCGGGCCTCTATGGCTACACCTTC. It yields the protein CASSVSGLYGYTF.

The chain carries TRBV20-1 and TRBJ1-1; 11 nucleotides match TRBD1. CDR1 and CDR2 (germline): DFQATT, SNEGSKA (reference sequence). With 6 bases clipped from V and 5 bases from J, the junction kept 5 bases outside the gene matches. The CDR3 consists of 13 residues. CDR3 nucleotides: TGCAGTGCCCCGGACAGGGGGCGGACTGAAGCTTTCTTT. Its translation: CSAPDRGRTEAFF.

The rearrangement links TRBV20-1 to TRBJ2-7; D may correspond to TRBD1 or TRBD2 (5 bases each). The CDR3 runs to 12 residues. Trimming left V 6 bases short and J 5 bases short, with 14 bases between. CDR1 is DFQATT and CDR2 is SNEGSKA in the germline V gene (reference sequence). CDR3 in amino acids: CSAKGPRHEQYF. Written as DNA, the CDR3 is TGCAGTGCCAAGGGACCCCGTCACGAGCAGTACTTC.

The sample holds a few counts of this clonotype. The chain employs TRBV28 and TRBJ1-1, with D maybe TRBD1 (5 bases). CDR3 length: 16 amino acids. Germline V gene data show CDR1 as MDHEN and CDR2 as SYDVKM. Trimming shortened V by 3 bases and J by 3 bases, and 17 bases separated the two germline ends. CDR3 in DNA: TGTGCCAGCAGTTTTGCCCCTGGAAGGGGTGACACTGAAGCTTTCTTT. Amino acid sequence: CASSFAPGRGDTEAFF.

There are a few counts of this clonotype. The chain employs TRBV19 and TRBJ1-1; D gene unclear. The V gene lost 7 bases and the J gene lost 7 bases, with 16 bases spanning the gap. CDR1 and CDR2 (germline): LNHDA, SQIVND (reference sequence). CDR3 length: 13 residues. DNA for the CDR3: TGTGCCAGTACCCCTCCCCGCTTCGGTGAAGCTTTCTTT. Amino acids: CASTPPRFGEAFF.

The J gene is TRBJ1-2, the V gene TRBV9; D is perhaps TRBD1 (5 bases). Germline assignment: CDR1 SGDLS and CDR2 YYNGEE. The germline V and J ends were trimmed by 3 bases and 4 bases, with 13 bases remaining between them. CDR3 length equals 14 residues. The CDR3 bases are TGTGCCAGCAGCGCTGCCAGGGCAGGCTATGGCTACACCTTC. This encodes CASSAARAGYGYTF.

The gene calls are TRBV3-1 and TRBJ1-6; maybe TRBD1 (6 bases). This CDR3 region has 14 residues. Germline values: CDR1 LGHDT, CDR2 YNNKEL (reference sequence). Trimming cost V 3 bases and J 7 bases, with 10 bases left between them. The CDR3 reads CASSQGQINSPLHF. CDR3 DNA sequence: TGTGCCAGCAGCCAGGGACAAATAAATTCACCCCTCCACTTT.

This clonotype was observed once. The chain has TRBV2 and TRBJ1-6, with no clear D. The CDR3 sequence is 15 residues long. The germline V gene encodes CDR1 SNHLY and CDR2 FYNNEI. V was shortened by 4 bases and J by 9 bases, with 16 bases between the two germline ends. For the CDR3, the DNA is TGTGCCAGCAGTGCGTGGGCGCGGGGATTTTCACCCCTCCACTTT. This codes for CASSAWARGFSPLHF.

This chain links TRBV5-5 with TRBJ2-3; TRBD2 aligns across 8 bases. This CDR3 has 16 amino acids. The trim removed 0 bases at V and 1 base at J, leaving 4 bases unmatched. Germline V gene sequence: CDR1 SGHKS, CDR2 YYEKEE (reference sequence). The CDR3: CASSLVPGGGTDTQYF. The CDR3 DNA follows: TGTGCCAGCAGCTTGGTTCCGGGAGGGGGCACAGATACGCAGTATTTT.

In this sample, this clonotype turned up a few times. The CDR3 region has the DNA TGCAGTGCTAAAAAAAGCGGGGGAAACACCATATATTTT. Protein: CSAKKSGGNTIYF. The gene calls are TRBV20-1 and TRBJ1-3, with no clear D. Germline loops: CDR1 DFQATT, CDR2 SNEGSKA (reference sequence). Trimming removed 4 bases at V and 4 bases at J, with 11 bases between. The CDR3 runs 13 residues.

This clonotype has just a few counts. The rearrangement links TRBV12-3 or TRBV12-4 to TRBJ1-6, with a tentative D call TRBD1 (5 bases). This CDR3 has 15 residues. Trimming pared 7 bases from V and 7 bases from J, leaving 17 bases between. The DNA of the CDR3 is TGTGCCAGCACCCCAACCGGGACCCTCAATTCACCCCTCCACTTT. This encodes CASTPTGTLNSPLHF.

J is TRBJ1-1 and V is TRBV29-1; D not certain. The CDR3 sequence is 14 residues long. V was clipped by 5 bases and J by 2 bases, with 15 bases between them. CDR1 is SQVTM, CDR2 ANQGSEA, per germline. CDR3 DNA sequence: TGCAGCGTTAGCCCCGGGCCTACAAACACTGAAGCTTTCTTT. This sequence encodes CSVSPGPTNTEAFF.

The CDR3 is CASSFLPPGNTGELFF. In nucleotides, the CDR3 is TGTGCCAGCAGCTTCTTGCCCCCCGGGAACACCGGGGAGCTGTTTTTT. The chain is built from TRBV7-2 and TRBJ2-2; D is ambiguous. The V end lost 3 bases, the J end lost 1 base, and 12 bases lay between the germline ends. The CDR3 totals 16 residues. Germline CDR1 is SGHTA and CDR2 is FQGNSA.

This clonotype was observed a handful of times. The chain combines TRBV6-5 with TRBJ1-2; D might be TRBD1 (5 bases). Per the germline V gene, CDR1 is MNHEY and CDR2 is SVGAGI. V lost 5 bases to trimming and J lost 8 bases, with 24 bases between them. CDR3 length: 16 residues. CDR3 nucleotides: TGTGCCAGCAGTCACCGATCGGGGCCCCTATTACGGGGCTACACCTTC. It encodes CASSHRSGPLLRGYTF.

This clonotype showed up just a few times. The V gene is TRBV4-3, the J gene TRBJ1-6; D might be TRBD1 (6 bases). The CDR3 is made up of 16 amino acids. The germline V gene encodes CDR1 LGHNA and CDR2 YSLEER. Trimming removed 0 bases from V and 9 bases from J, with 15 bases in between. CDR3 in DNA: TGCGCCAGCAGCCAAGACCCGGCAGGGGTTGGTTCACCCCTCCACTTT. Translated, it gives CASSQDPAGVGSPLHF.

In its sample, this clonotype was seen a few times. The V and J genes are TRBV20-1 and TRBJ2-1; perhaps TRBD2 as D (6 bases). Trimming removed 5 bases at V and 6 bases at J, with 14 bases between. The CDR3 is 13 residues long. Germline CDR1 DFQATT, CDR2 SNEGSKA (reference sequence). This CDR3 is CSALIAATNEQFF. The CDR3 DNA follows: TGCAGTGCTTTGATAGCGGCTACCAATGAGCAGTTCTTC.

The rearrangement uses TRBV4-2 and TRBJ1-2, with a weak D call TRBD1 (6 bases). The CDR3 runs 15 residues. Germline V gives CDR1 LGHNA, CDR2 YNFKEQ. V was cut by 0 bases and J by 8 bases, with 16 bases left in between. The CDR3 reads CASSQEADSVGGYTF. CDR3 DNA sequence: TGTGCCAGCAGCCAAGAGGCGGACAGTGTTGGCGGCTACACCTTC.

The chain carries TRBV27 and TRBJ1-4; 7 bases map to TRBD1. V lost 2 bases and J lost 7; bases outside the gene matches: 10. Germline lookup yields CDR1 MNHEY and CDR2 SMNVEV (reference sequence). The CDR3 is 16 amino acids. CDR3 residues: CASSLTGEDFGEKLFF. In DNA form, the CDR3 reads TGTGCCAGCAGTTTAACAGGGGAAGATTTCGGTGAAAAACTGTTTTTT.

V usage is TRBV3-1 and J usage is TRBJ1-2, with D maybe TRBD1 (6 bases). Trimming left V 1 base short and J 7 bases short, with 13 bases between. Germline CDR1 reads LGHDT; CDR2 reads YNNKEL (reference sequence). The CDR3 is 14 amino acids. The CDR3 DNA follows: TGTGCCAGCAGCCAAGTTCAGGGGCAATCTGGCTACACCTTC. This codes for CASSQVQGQSGYTF.

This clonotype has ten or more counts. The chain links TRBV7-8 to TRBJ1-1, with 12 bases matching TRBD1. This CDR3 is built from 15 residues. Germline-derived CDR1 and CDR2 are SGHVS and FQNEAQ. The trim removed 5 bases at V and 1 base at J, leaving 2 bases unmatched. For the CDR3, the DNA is TGTGCCAGCAGCCTGGGACAGGGGGCGAACACTGAAGCTTTCTTT. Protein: CASSLGQGANTEAFF.

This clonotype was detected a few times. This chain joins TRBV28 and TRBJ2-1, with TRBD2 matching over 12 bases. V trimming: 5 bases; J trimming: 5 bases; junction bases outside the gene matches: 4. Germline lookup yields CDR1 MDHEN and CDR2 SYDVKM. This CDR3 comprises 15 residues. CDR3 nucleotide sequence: TGTGCCAGCAGTATCGGACTAGCGGGAAACAATGAGCAGTTCTTC. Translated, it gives CASSIGLAGNNEQFF.

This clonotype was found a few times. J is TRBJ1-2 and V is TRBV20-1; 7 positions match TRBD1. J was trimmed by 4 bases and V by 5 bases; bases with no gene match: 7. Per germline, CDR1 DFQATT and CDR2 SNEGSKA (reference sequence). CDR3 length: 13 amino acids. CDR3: CSAPVDRAYGYTF. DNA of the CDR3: TGCAGTGCTCCGGTAGACAGGGCCTATGGCTACACCTTC.